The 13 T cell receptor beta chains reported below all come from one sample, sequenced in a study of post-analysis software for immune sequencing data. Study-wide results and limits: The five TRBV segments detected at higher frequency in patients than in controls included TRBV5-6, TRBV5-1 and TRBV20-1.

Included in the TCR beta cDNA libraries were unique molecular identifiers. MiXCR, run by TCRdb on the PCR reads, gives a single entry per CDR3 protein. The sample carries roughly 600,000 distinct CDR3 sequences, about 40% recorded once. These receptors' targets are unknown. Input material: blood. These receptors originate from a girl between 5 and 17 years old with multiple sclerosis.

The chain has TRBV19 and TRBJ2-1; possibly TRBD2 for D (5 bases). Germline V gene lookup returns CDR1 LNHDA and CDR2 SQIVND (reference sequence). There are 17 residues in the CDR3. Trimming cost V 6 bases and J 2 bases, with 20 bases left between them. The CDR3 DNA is TGTGCCAGTAGATCCCTCTCCCGCGGGCTAACCTACAATGAGCAGTTCTTC. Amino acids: CASRSLSRGLTYNEQFF.

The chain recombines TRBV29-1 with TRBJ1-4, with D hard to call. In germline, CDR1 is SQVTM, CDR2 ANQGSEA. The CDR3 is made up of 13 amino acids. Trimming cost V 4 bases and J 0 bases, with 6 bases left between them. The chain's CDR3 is CSVGGPTNEKLFF. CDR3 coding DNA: TGCAGCGTTGGCGGTCCAACTAATGAAAAACTGTTTTTT.

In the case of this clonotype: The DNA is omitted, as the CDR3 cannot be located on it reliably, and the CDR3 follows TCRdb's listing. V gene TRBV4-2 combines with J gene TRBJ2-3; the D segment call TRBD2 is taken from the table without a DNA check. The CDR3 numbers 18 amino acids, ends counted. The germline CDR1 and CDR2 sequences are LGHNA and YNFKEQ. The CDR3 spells CASSQEGNVAGGADTRYF.

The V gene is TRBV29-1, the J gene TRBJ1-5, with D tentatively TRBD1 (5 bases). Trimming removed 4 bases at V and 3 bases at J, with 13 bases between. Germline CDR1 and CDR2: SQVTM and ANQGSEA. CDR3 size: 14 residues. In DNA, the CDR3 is TGCAGCGTTGGAGGGAGACAGTCCAATCAGCCCCAGCATTTT. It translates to CSVGGRQSNQPQHF.

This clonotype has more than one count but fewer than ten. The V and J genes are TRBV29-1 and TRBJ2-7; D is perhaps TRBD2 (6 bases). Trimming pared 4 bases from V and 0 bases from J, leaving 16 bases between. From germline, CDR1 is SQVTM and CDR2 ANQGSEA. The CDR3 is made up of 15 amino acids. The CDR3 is CSVVETGTPSYEQYF. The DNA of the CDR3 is TGCAGCGTTGTGGAAACCGGGACTCCCTCCTACGAGCAGTACTTC.

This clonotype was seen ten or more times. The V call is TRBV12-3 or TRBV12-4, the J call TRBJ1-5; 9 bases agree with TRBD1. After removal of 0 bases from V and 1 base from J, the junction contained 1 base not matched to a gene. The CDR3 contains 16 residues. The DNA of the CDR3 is TGTGCCAGCAGTTTAGCCGGGACAGGGAGCAATCAGCCCCAGCATTTT. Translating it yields CASSLAGTGSNQPQHF.

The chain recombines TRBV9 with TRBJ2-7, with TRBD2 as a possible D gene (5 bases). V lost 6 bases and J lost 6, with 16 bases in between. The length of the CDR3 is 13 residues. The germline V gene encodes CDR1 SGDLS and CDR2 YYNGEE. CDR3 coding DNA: TGTGCCAGCACCCGAACTAGTTACGGCGAGCAGTACTTC. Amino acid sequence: CASTRTSYGEQYF.

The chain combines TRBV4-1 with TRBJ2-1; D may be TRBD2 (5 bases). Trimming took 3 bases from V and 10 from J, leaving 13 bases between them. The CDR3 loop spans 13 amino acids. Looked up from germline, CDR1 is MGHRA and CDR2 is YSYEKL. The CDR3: CASSHGRGKEQFF. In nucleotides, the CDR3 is TGCGCCAGCAGCCACGGCCGGGGAAAGGAGCAGTTCTTC.

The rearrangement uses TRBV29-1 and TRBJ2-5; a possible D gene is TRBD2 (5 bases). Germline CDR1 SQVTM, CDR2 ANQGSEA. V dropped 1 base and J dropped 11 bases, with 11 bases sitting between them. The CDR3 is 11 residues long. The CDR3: CSVEGYGEQYF. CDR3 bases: TGCAGCGTTGAAGGGTACGGGGAGCAGTACTTC.

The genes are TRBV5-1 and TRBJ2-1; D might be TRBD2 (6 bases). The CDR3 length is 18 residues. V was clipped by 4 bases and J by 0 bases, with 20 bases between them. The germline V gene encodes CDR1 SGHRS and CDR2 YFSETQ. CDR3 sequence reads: CASSPAWGAGISYNEQFF. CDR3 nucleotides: TGCGCCAGCAGCCCCGCCTGGGGAGCGGGCATCTCCTACAATGAGCAGTTCTTC.

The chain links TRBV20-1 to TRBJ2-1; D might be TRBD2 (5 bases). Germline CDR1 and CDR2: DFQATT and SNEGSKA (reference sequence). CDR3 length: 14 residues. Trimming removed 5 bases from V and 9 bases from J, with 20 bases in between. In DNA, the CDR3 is TGCAGTGCTTCTCCCCGGCCCTATGCGGGTGAGCAGTTCTTC. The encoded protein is CSASPRPYAGEQFF.

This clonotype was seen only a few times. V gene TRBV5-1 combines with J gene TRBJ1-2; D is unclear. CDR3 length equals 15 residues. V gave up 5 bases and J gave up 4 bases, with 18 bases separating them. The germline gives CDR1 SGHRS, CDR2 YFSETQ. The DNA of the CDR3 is TGCGCCAGCAGGCGGAACGGGGAAGGAGGCTATGGCTACACCTTC. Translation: CASRRNGEGGYGYTF.

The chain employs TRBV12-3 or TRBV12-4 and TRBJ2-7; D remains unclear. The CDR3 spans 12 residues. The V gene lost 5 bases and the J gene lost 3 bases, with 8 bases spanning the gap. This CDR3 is CASSDTFYEQYF. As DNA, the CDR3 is TGTGCCAGCAGTGATACATTCTACGAGCAGTACTTC.